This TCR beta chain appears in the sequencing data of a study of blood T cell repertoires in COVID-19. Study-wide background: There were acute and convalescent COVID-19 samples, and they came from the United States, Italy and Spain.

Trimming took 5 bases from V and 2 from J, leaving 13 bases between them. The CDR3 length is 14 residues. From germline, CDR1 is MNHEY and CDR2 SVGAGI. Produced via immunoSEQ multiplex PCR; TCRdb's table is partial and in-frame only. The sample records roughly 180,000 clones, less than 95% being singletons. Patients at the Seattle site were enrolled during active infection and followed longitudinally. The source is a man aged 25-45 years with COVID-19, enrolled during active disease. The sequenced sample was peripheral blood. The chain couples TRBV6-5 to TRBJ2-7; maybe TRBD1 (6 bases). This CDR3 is CASSPHPGAYEQYF. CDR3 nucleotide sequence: TGTGCCAGCAGTCCACACCCAGGGGCCTACGAGCAGTACTTC.